A selection of T cell receptor beta chains follows, all from one sample in a study of T cell repertoires in cytomegalovirus infection. One entry per CDR3 protein, called by TCRdb with MiXCR from the reads. The data show some 700,000 distinct CDR3 sequences, approximately 34% seen once. The sample consisted of PBMCs. These receptors all stem from a human donor in good health (CMV status not recorded). Some clones in this sample may be carry-over from other donors' samples. CDR3s include the opening cysteine and the closing phenylalanine or tryptophan. A D gene is named only where the DNA matches it firmly. Not every row has a clone size; where given, it reads once, few, many or a size class.

clone size	D gene	J gene	V gene	CDR3 protein	CDR3 DNA
few	NA	TRBJ1-5	TRBV15	CATSSTHQPRVQPQHF	TGTGCCACCAGCAGTACTCACCAGCCCAGGGTTCAGCCCCAGCATTTT
once	NA	TRBJ1-1	TRBV6-5	CASKGTTEAFF	TGTGCCAGCAAAGGGACCACTGAAGCTTTCTTT
few	TRBD1	TRBJ2-7	TRBV28	CASRSPTGRYEQYF	TGTGCCAGCAGGTCACCGACAGGGCGCTACGAGCAGTACTTC
NA	NA	TRBJ1-1	TRBV6-1	CASSEEGLRTDLF	TGTGCCAGCAGTGAAGAAGGGCTGAGGACAGATTTATTT
few	NA	TRBJ2-6	TRBV5-1	CASSLRESSGANVLTF	TGCGCCAGCAGCTTGAGGGAGAGCTCTGGGGCCAACGTCCTGACTTTC
NA	NA	TRBJ1-6	TRBV9	CASSASGTTGPLHF	TGTGCCAGCAGCGCCTCCGGGACAACAGGACCCCTCCACTTT
few	NA	TRBJ1-1	TRBV12-5	CASGFPGAKEAFF	TGTGCTAGTGGTTTCCCTGGGGCCAAAGAAGCTTTCTTT
NA	NA	TRBJ1-1	TRBV6-1	CASSEFGGWNTEAFF	TGTGCCAGCAGTGAATTTGGGGGCTGGAACACTGAAGCTTTCTTT
few	TRBD2	TRBJ2-7	TRBV6-5	CASSYSSSGRAGEQYF	TGTGCCAGCAGTTACTCGTCCAGCGGGAGGGCCGGGGAGCAGTACTTC
NA	NA	TRBJ2-4	TRBV11-2	CASSPRTYRDIQYF	TGTGCCAGCAGCCCCCGGACCTACCGGGACATTCAGTACTTC
few	NA	TRBJ1-1	TRBV5-1	CASSLRTGHNTEAFF	TGCGCCAGCAGCTTGAGAACAGGACACAACACTGAAGCTTTCTTT
once	TRBD1	TRBJ2-1	TRBV19	CASSLRDRGLDEQFF	TGTGCCAGTAGTCTCCGGGACAGGGGGTTGGATGAGCAGTTCTTC
NA	TRBD2	TRBJ2-1	TRBV5-4	CASSARGTSGRMQFF	TGTGCCAGCAGCGCCCGCGGAACTAGCGGGAGAATGCAGTTCTTC
NA	NA	TRBJ1-1	TRBV20-1	CSARDRRQKPNTEAFF	TGCAGTGCTAGAGATAGAAGGCAAAAGCCGAACACTGAAGCTTTCTTT
few	NA	TRBJ1-4	TRBV7-6	CASSLEAGTGEKLFF	TGTGCCAGCAGCTTAGAGGCCGGGACGGGAGAAAAACTGTTTTTT
NA	NA	TRBJ1-2	TRBV6-1	CASSGTDDYGYTF	TGTGCCAGCAGTGGGACAGATGACTATGGCTACACCTTC
NA	NA	TRBJ2-7	TRBV6-1	CASRGLGRTYEQYF	TGTGCCTCCAGGGGACTGGGACGGACCTACGAGCAGTACTTC
NA	TRBD1	TRBJ2-7	TRBV6-1	CASSDLGTGSYEQYF	TGTGCCAGCAGTGATCTGGGGACAGGGAGCTACGAGCAGTACTTC
few	NA	TRBJ2-2	TRBV27	CASRGGGPHTGELFF	TGTGCCAGCAGGGGTGGGGGGCCGCACACCGGGGAGCTGTTTTTT
few	TRBD2	TRBJ2-1	TRBV19	CASMTSGGYNEQFF	TGTGCCAGTATGACTAGCGGGGGGTACAATGAGCAGTTCTTC
few	NA	TRBJ2-6	TRBV5-6	CASRYGAGFSGANVLTF	TGTGCCAGCAGGTATGGAGCGGGTTTCTCTGGGGCCAACGTCCTGACTTTC
many	NA	TRBJ2-3	TRBV7-2	CASSLGGRSDTQYF	TGTGCCAGCAGCTTAGGAGGTCGTTCGGATACGCAGTATTTT
NA	NA	TRBJ1-2	TRBV28	CAISLEVGVDYYGYTF	TGTGCCATCAGTTTGGAAGTGGGTGTAGACTACTATGGCTACACCTTC
few	NA	TRBJ2-3	TRBV4-1	CASSQGVAGPEGTDTQYF	TGCGCCAGCAGCCAAGGGGTGGCGGGGCCGGAGGGGACAGATACGCAGTATTTT
NA	NA	TRBJ2-2	TRBV7-2	CASSLAVRTGELFF	TGTGCCAGCAGCTTAGCCGTGAGGACCGGGGAGCTGTTTTTT